This TCR beta chain was documented in a study of shared T cell receptors in the human thymus. The table came from immunoSEQ multiplex PCR; TCRdb's copy has only in-frame clones and leaves some out. The table has 600,000 to 900,000 clones, 70% to 90% seen once. Germline loops: CDR1 SNHLY, CDR2 FYNNEI. Trimming took 6 bases from V and 1 from J; bases not matched to a gene: 9. The CDR3 runs to 16 residues. The data also belong to a second study, concerning human thymus T cells. That work states: Thymus pieces cut out during corrective heart surgery were the tissue that was used. Both thymic and peripheral blood repertoires showed apparently biased V and J usage. Related research described thymic repertoires that were highly overlapping among unrelated individuals.

This clonotype originated in a girl less than two years old with a congenital heart defect. Sequencing was performed on thymocytes. The V gene is TRBV2, the J gene TRBJ2-1; 7 bases align to TRBD1. The DNA for the CDR3 is TGTGCCAGCAGGAAGGGGACAGCAAATTCCTACAATGAGCAGTTCTTC. It yields the protein CASRKGTANSYNEQFF.